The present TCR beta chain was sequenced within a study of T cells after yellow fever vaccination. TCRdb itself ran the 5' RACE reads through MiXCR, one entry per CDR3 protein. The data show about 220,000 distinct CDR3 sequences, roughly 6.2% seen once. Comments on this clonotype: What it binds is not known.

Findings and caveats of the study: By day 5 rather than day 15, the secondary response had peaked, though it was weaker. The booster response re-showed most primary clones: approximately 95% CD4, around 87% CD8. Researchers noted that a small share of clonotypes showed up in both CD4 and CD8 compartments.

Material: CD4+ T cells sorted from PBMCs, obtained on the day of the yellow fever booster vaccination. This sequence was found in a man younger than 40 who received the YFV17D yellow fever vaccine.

The CDR3 region is CASSSTPTGGNEQFF. The CDR3, as DNA: TGTGCCAGCAGCTCCACCCCGACAGGGGGCAATGAGCAGTTCTTC. The chain employs TRBV7-9 and TRBJ2-1; 9 nucleotides agree with TRBD1. CDR1 is SEHNR, CDR2 FQNEAQ, per germline (reference sequence). Trimming took 4 bases from V and 6 from J; bases not matched to a gene: 7. The CDR3 spans 15 residues.